One T cell receptor (beta chain) is described in this entry. This record belongs to a study of blood T cell repertoires in COVID-19. Profiled with immunoSEQ multiplex PCR; TCRdb holds only in-frame clones, not every one. The table shows about 160,000 clones, with 80% to 95% occurring only once. The specimen sequenced was peripheral blood. The source is a woman between 50 and 59 years old with acute or convalescent COVID-19.

The CDR3 spells CASSYEGTNTEAFF. The CDR3 nucleotides read TGTGCCAGCAGTTATGAGGGAACGAACACTGAAGCTTTCTTT. The J gene is TRBJ1-1, the V gene TRBV6-6; D not certain. V lost 3 bases to trimming and J lost 1 base, with 9 bases between them. The CDR3 runs 14 residues. In germline, CDR1 is MNHNY, CDR2 SVGAGI (reference sequence).